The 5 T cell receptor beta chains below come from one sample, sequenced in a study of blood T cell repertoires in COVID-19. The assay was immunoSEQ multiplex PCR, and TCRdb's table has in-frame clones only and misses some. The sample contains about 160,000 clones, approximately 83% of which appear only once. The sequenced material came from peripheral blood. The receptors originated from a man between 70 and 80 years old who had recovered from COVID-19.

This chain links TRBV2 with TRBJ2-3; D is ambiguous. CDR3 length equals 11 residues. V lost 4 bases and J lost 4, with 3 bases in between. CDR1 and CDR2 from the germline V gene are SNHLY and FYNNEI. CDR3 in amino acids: CASSVSDTQYF. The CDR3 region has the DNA TGTGCCAGCAGTGTCTCAGATACGCAGTATTTT.

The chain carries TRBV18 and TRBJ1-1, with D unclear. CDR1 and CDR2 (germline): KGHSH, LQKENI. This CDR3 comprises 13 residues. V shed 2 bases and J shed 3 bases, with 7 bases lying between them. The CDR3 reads CASSPLIDTEAFF. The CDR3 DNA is TGTGCCAGCTCACCATTAATCGACACTGAAGCTTTCTTT.

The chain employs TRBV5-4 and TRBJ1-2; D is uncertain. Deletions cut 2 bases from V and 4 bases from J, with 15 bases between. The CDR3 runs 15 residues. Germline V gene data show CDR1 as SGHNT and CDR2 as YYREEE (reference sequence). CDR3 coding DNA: TGTGCCAGCAGCTTAACCGCGGAGCTCAGCTATGGCTACACCTTC. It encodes CASSLTAELSYGYTF.

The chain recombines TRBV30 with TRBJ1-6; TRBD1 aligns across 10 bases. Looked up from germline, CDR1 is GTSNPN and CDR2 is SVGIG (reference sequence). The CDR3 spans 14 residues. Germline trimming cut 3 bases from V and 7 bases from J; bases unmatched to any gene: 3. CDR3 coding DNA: TGTGCCTGGAGGTGGGGACAGGGGAATTCACCCCTCCACTTT. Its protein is CAWRWGQGNSPLHF.

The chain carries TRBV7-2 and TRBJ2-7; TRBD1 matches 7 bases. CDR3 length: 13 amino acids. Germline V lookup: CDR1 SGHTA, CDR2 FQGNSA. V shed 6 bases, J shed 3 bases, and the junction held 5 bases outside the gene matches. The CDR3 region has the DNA TGTGCCAGCAGATACCGGACAGGCTACGAGCAGTACTTC. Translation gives CASRYRTGYEQYF.